Listed below are T cell receptor beta chains from one sample, sequenced in a study of early T cells in non-severe SARS-CoV-2 infection. TCRdb re-called the 5' RACE reads through MiXCR, storing one row per CDR3 protein. The profile covers some 82,000 distinct CDR3 sequences, with around an eighth appearing a single time and under 3% taken by the ten largest. The sequenced sample consisted of whole blood. The receptors were gathered from an adult who was a healthcare worker with PCR-confirmed SARS-CoV-2 infection or an uninfected control (not recorded which). The CDR3 runs from the conserved cysteine through the conserved F or W. D genes are given only for firm matches. Size tells how often a clone was seen (once, few, many) or the class of an expanded clone, and some rows leave it out.

V gene	D gene	clone size	CDR3 length	J gene	CDR3 DNA	CDR3 protein
TRBV11-3	-	few	14	TRBJ2-7	TGTGCCAGCAGCCTGCCGGGACCGACCTACGAGCAGTACTTC	CASSLPGPTYEQYF
TRBV3-1	TRBD2	-	16	TRBJ2-7	TGTGCCAGCAGCCGACAGGGCGGCGGGAGGGCCTACGAGCAGTACTTC	CASSRQGGGRAYEQYF
TRBV15	TRBD2	many	18	TRBJ2-3	TGTGCCACCAGCAGAGAGAGTAGCGGGTATACTAGCACAGATACGCAGTATTTT	CATSRESSGYTSTDTQYF
TRBV11-2	TRBD1	many	18	TRBJ2-5	TGTGCCAGCAACACCTCTCCCGGGACAGGGATGCTCCAAGAGACCCAGTACTTC	CASNTSPGTGMLQETQYF
TRBV3-1	TRBD2	-	15	TRBJ2-7	TGTGCCAGCAGCCACACCACCGGACTAGTTTGGGAGCAGTACTTC	CASSHTTGLVWEQYF
TRBV29-1	-	-	13	TRBJ2-7	TGCAGCGTACGCGTTACAGGGAGATGGGAGCAGTACTTC	CSVRVTGRWEQYF
TRBV5-6	TRBD2	many	15	TRBJ2-7	TGTGCCACCCGACCCCTGACTAGCGACCCCTACGAGCAGTACTTC	CATRPLTSDPYEQYF
TRBV12-3/TRBV12-4	-	many	12	TRBJ2-3	TGTGCCAGCAGTTTGAAGGGGGATACGCAGTATTTT	CASSLKGDTQYF
TRBV20-1	TRBD2	many	15	TRBJ2-7	TGCAGTGCTACCGGGACTAGCGGAACCCCTACGGAGCAGTACTTC	CSATGTSGTPTEQYF
TRBV6-6	-	few	13	TRBJ1-4	TGTGCCACCCAGGGGCCCGGGGATGAAAAACTGTTTTTT	CATQGPGDEKLFF
TRBV5-4	-	many	13	TRBJ1-6	TGTGCCAGCAGCTTGGTGAGCACTTCACCCCTCCACTTT	CASSLVSTSPLHF
TRBV14	-	-	14	TRBJ2-7	TGTGCCAGCAGCCAGGGTGTAGCGGTCTACGAGCAGTACTTC	CASSQGVAVYEQYF
TRBV6-5	TRBD1	few	16	TRBJ1-2	TGTGCCAGCAGTTACTCTGGGACAGTGACTAACTATGGCTACACCTTC	CASSYSGTVTNYGYTF
TRBV5-1	-	few	16	TRBJ2-7	TGCGCCAGCAGCTTGGCCCCGGGACCGTCATCCTACGAGCAGTACTTC	CASSLAPGPSSYEQYF
TRBV30	-	many	10	TRBJ2-5	TGTGCCTGGGGGGGAGAGACCCAGTACTTC	CAWGGETQYF
TRBV2	-	few	15	TRBJ1-5	TGTGCCAGCAGTGAGGGGGGCGCGGGCAATCAGCCCCAGCATTTT	CASSEGGAGNQPQHF
TRBV20-1	-	many	18	TRBJ2-2	TGCAGTGCCCCAGGGGGGGGCGGCCCTAACCTAAACACCGGGGAGCTGTTTTTT	CSAPGGGGPNLNTGELFF
TRBV12-3/TRBV12-4	-	few	14	TRBJ2-2	TGTGCCAGCAGTTTGGGGGTCCCCATGGGGGAGCTGTTTTTT	CASSLGVPMGELFF
TRBV20-1	-	once	13	TRBJ2-7	TGCGGACTGTCGACGGGGAGCTCCTACGAGCAGTACTTC	CGLSTGSSYEQYF
TRBV30	TRBD1	many	14	TRBJ1-2	TGTGCCTGGAGTCAGGTGGGGACAGTGAAGGTCTACACCTTC	CAWSQVGTVKVYTF
TRBV30	TRBD2	many	15	TRBJ2-3	TGTGCCTGGAGTCCCAGCGGGAGGGCCGCAGATACGCAGTATTTT	CAWSPSGRAADTQYF
TRBV11-1	TRBD2	few	15	TRBJ2-1	TGTGCCAGCAGTCCAACCCGACAGCGGGGCAATGAGCAGTTCTTC	CASSPTRQRGNEQFF
TRBV30	-	-	15	TRBJ2-1	TGTGCCTGGAGTGTAGACGGGAGCCCCTACAATGAGCAGTTCTTC	CAWSVDGSPYNEQFF
TRBV7-9	-	many	14	TRBJ1-5	TGTGCCAGCAGTTTCAACAGGGACAATCAGCCCCAGCATTTT	CASSFNRDNQPQHF
TRBV18	TRBD1	few	16	TRBJ2-2	TGTGCCAGCTCACCGGGACAGCACCCGAACACCGGGGAGCTGTTTTTT	CASSPGQHPNTGELFF
TRBV3-1	TRBD1	few	14	TRBJ2-1	TGTGCCAGCAGCCCTTGGGACAGGGACAATGAGCAGTTCTTC	CASSPWDRDNEQFF
TRBV6-6	TRBD1	many	15	TRBJ1-6	TGTGCCAGCAGCCTGGGCGGGACAGGGGTTCCACCCCTCCACTTT	CASSLGGTGVPPLHF
TRBV5-1	TRBD2	-	16	TRBJ2-1	TGCGCCAGCAGCTTGGCCCCTAGCGGGGGGGCCGCTGAGCAGTTCTTC	CASSLAPSGGAAEQFF
TRBV24-1	-	-	14	TRBJ2-1	TGTGCCACCAGTGAGTGGGGACAAAACAATGAGCAGTTCTTC	CATSEWGQNNEQFF
TRBV20-1	-	many	12	TRBJ2-1	TGCAGTGCTAGAGTACTATACAATGAGCAGTTCTTC	CSARVLYNEQFF
TRBV7-6	TRBD2	many	16	TRBJ2-7	TGTGCCAGCAGCTTAGGGGGACTAGCGGGACAGGACGAGCAGTACTTC	CASSLGGLAGQDEQYF